The source of this T cell receptor beta chain is a study of blood T cell repertoires in COVID-19. Sequencing was performed with immunoSEQ multiplex PCR; in TCRdb, only in-frame clones are kept and a portion is missing. Of a few hundred thousand clones in the sample, approximately 85% were seen once. The material sequenced was PBMCs or T cells enriched from blood (not recorded which). The sequence was obtained from a man between 25 and 39 years old who had recovered from COVID-19.

The CDR3: CASSQEGRGNGYTF. The CDR3 nucleotides are TGTGCCAGCAGCCAAGAAGGGCGGGGGAATGGCTACACCTTC. This chain links TRBV3-1 (or the pseudogene TRBV3-2) with TRBJ1-2; D might be TRBD1 (5 bases). The V end was cut by 0 bases, the J end by 6 bases, with 11 bases between. The germline CDR1 and CDR2 sequences are LGHDT and YNNKEL (reference sequence). The CDR3 consists of 14 residues.